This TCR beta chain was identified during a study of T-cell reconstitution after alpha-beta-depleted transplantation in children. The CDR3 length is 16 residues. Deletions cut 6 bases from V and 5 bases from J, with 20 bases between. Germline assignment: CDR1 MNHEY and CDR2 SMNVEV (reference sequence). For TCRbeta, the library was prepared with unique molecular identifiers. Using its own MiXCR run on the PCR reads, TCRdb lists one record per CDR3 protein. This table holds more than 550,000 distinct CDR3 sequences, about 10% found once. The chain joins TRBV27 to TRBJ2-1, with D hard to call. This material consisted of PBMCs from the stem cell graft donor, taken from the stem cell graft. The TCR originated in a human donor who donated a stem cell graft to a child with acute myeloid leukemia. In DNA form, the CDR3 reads TGTGCCAGCAGAATTGGGCTTTTTGCGATGGACAATGAGCAGTTCTTC. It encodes CASRIGLFAMDNEQFF.